These T cell receptor beta chains were read from a single sample in a study of early T cells in non-severe SARS-CoV-2 infection. TCRdb processed the 5' RACE reads anew with MiXCR; each CDR3 protein has one entry. The table shows 70,000 to 90,000 distinct CDR3 sequences, with more than 13% occurring only once. Specimen: whole blood. The origin of the receptors is an adult who was a healthcare worker with PCR-confirmed SARS-CoV-2 infection or an uninfected control (not recorded which). The CDR3 runs from the conserved cysteine through the conserved F or W. A D gene is named only where the DNA matches it firmly. Size is omitted from some rows. Given values are once, few, many or a class for expanded clones.

V	J	size	D	DNA	CDR3
TRBV6-2/TRBV6-3	TRBJ2-3	few	-	TGTGCCAGCAGGAAAAGGAGAACGCAGTATTTT	CASRKRRTQYF
TRBV4-1	TRBJ2-7	few	-	TGCGCCAGCAGCCGCCTAACCGGGGAAACCTACGAGCAGTACTTC	CASSRLTGETYEQYF
TRBV5-1	TRBJ2-2	many	TRBD2	TGCGCCAGCAGCGCAAGCGGGAGGGCGTCCGGGGAGCTGTTTTTT	CASSASGRASGELFF
TRBV7-9	TRBJ1-1	-	-	TGTGCCAGCAGCTATAAACCGGGGAGGGGCACTGAAGCTTTCTTT	CASSYKPGRGTEAFF
TRBV7-9	TRBJ2-1	-	TRBD2	TGTGCCAGCAGTCCGACCCCCCCAGCGGGAGGAAACAATGAGCAGTTCTTC	CASSPTPPAGGNNEQFF
TRBV9	TRBJ2-1	few	-	TGTGCCAGCAGCACCCACGGGGTTAAGGATGAGCAGTTCTTC	CASSTHGVKDEQFF
TRBV9	TRBJ1-4	-	-	TGTGCCAGCAGCGTAGGCTGGAATGCTAATGAAAAACTGTTTTTT	CASSVGWNANEKLFF
TRBV28	TRBJ2-2	few	-	TGTGCCAGCAGTTCGAATGAACGGGGCTACGGAACCGGGGAGCTGTTTTTT	CASSSNERGYGTGELFF
TRBV7-2	TRBJ2-1	few	TRBD2	TGTGCCAGCAGCTCCCGACTAGCGGGAGGTAGGAGCTCCTACAATGAGCAGTTCTTC	CASSSRLAGGRSSYNEQFF
TRBV27	TRBJ2-1	few	TRBD2	TGTGCCAGCCCCAACGAGCGGGATCGGTCCTACAATGAGCAGTTCTTC	CASPNERDRSYNEQFF
TRBV12-3/TRBV12-4	TRBJ2-7	-	-	TGTGCCAGCAGTTTAATGGAACGCGGCGAGCAGTACTTC	CASSLMERGEQYF
TRBV20-1	TRBJ2-5	-	-	TGCAGTGCAGTATTAACAGGGCAAGAGACCCAGTACTTC	CSAVLTGQETQYF
TRBV2	TRBJ2-5	few	-	TGTGCCAGCAGTGAAATGGAGACCCAGTACTTC	CASSEMETQYF
TRBV4-1	TRBJ2-2	few	-	TGCGCCAGCAGCCAAATCGTGGGAGGGGAGCTGTTTTTT	CASSQIVGGELFF
TRBV30	TRBJ2-1	few	-	TGTGCCTGGAGTCCTGGACTAAGCAACAATGAGCAGTTCTTC	CAWSPGLSNNEQFF
TRBV4-3	TRBJ2-1	-	TRBD2	TGCGCCAGCAGCCAAGATCTCGCGGGGGGCGAAACTTTACCCAATGAGCAGTTCTTC	CASSQDLAGGETLPNEQFF
TRBV5-5	TRBJ1-1	-	-	TGTGCCAGCAGCTTGTTCGACCCGGGCACTGAAGCTTTCTTT	CASSLFDPGTEAFF
TRBV7-9	TRBJ2-7	many	TRBD2	TGTGCCACCGATAGCGGGAGCCCATACGAGCAGTACTTC	CATDSGSPYEQYF
TRBV27	TRBJ2-3	-	-	TGTGCCAGCAGTTTAAGGCCATTCACAGATACGCAGTATTTT	CASSLRPFTDTQYF
TRBV2	TRBJ1-5	-	-	TGTGCCAGCTCAGGGGAGGACCAGCCCCAGCATTTT	CASSGEDQPQHF
TRBV20-1	TRBJ2-1	few	-	TGCAGTGCTAGAGACCCACTAGGGATTTACAATGAGCAGTTCTTC	CSARDPLGIYNEQFF
TRBV27	TRBJ2-3	few	-	TGTGCCAGCAGTTTATCAGGCTCAGATACGCAGTATTTT	CASSLSGSDTQYF
TRBV5-6	TRBJ2-7	-	-	TGTGCCAGCAGCTTTAGCCACGAGCAGTACTTC	CASSFSHEQYF
TRBV2	TRBJ2-3	few	-	TGTGCCAGCAGTGAATCGTTAGGGGCCTACTCCACTAGCACAGATACGCAGTATTTT	CASSESLGAYSTSTDTQYF
TRBV28	TRBJ1-2	-	-	TGTGCCAGCAGTTTTTCGCAGGGCGGCTACACCTTC	CASSFSQGGYTF
TRBV2	TRBJ2-5	few	-	TGTGCCAGCTCAGGGGAGTCAGAGACCCAGTACTTC	CASSGESETQYF
TRBV7-9	TRBJ2-7	few	-	TGTGCCAGCAGCGGACCAGGGGTATCGGGGTACGAGCAGTACTTC	CASSGPGVSGYEQYF
TRBV10-3	TRBJ2-2	-	TRBD1	TGTGCCACCCTGACCGGGACAGGGAGGAACACCGGGGAGCTGTTTTTT	CATLTGTGRNTGELFF
TRBV12-3/TRBV12-4	TRBJ2-1	-	-	TGTGCCAGCAGTTTAGTCGGGAGCCCTTACAATGAGCAGTTCTTC	CASSLVGSPYNEQFF
TRBV6-5	TRBJ2-4	many	-	TGTGCCAGCACTAAACGGTTCGAGTTGGGGCTTAAAAACATTCAGTACTTC	CASTKRFELGLKNIQYF
TRBV20-1	TRBJ1-2	-	-	TGCAGTGCTATTGGTGGTGGTGGTGGCTACACCTTC	CSAIGGGGGYTF
TRBV28	TRBJ2-7	-	TRBD2	TGTGCCAGCAGTTTCCAGAGCGGGGCATTCGCCGAGCAGTACTTC	CASSFQSGAFAEQYF
TRBV4-2	TRBJ2-2	-	-	TGTGCCAGCAGCCCCATAGGGGGACTACCGAACACCGGGGAGCTGTTTTTT	CASSPIGGLPNTGELFF
TRBV20-1	TRBJ2-1	many	TRBD2	TGCAGTGCAGCCCCCTCACTAGCGGGATTATTGGATGAGCAGTTCTTC	CSAAPSLAGLLDEQFF
TRBV11-2	TRBJ2-3	-	TRBD1	TGTGCCAGCAGCTACTCAAGGACAGGACTCGGGGCGCAGTATTTT	CASSYSRTGLGAQYF
TRBV30	TRBJ2-7	-	-	TGTGCCTGGAGTGTTGGCTCCTACGAGCAGTACTTC	CAWSVGSYEQYF
TRBV7-9	TRBJ2-2	few	TRBD2	TGTGCCAACGGAGAGTCCGGGACTAGCGGCCGCGCGAACACCGGGGAGCTGTTTTTT	CANGESGTSGRANTGELFF
TRBV5-6	TRBJ2-3	-	-	TGTGCCAGCAGCTTGACTCGCCGAATGAACACAGATACGCAGTATTTT	CASSLTRRMNTDTQYF
TRBV6-2/TRBV6-3	TRBJ2-1	-	TRBD2	TGTGCCAGCAGTTATGGGCTAGCGGGAGAGAATGAGCAGTTCTTC	CASSYGLAGENEQFF
TRBV6-6	TRBJ2-3	-	TRBD2	TGTGCCAGCAGTTCAGATAGGCTAGCGGGAGATACGCAGTATTTT	CASSSDRLAGDTQYF
TRBV2	TRBJ1-1	many	-	TGTGCCAGCAGGCGATCTCAAGTGGCAGGCGAAGCTTTCTTT	CASRRSQVAGEAFF
TRBV7-6	TRBJ2-3	medium-sized	TRBD2	TGTGCCAGCAGCAAGACAGCCGCCGGGACTAGCGGGAGGGGTACGCAGTATTTT	CASSKTAAGTSGRGTQYF
TRBV9	TRBJ2-3	many	TRBD2	TGTGCCAGCCGTAGCGGGAGTGGTGTCGATACGCAGTATTTT	CASRSGSGVDTQYF
TRBV11-2	TRBJ2-3	-	-	TGTGCCAGCAGCTTGCCCCGGGCAGATACGCAGTATTTT	CASSLPRADTQYF
TRBV6-2/TRBV6-3	TRBJ2-5	many	-	TGTGCCAGCAGTCCCACCCGACCACTCCAAGAGACCCAGTACTTC	CASSPTRPLQETQYF
TRBV29-1	TRBJ2-2	-	-	TGCAGCGTTGTTACCCGTGTATCCTATTTT	CSVVTRVSYF